This TCR beta chain originates from a study of CD8+ T cells in alopecia areata. General study findings and limits: Against the mouse data, patients shared TCRs less clearly, possibly for HLA reasons. Resident alphabeta T cells of normal skin are also sequenced in scalp samples.

The sorting of PBMCs gave CD4+ and CD8+ T cells. As to this clone: The antigen is unknown.

After removal of 1 base from V and 2 bases from J, the junction contained 5 bases not matched to a gene. The CDR3 totals 17 residues. Germline V CDR1 and CDR2: SGHAT, FQNNGV. Extraction of RNA preceded its reverse transcription into cDNA, which served as the sequencing template. Produced via immunoSEQ multiplex PCR; TCRdb's table is partial and in-frame only. Here the sample spans about 150,000 clones, approximately 65% being singletons. Sequencing used CD8+ T cells sorted from blood. The chain combines TRBV11-2 with TRBJ2-3; 11 nucleotides match TRBD2. This TCR was sampled from a human donor in good health. The CDR3 DNA sequence: TGTGCCAGCAGCTTAGGGGCTAGCGGGAGGACCACAGATACGCAGTATTTT. As protein: CASSLGASGRTTDTQYF. Looking up the rest from reference TRBV11-2 and TRBJ2-3 gives the full variable domain: EAGVAQSPRYKIIEKRQSVAFWCNPISGHATLYWYQQILGQGPKLLIQFQNNGVVDDSQLPKDRFSAERLKGVDSTLKIQPAKLEDSAVYLCASSLGASGRTTDTQYFGPGTRLTVL.